These 27 T cell receptor beta chains were sequenced from one sample in a study of blood T cells in healthy people across ages (dated by TCRdb to between 2015 and 2016). Receptors were amplified or captured by 5' RACE. Sequencing relied on an Illumina HiSeq 2500. A second PCR of roughly 7 to 12 cycles was run with a J-beta primer mix and a sample-barcoded 5' primer. In-frame beta chains were kept once TCRdb had trimmed the public reads at Q25 with fastp and called clones with MiXCR. One record per CDR3 amino acid sequence lists the most common genes and DNA. The sample has around 800,000 distinct CDR3 sequences on record, about 45% of them singletons. The top ten constitute around 18% of the sample. Sequencing input: blood. The receptors come from an elderly man in good health.

The chain uses TRBV28 and TRBJ2-4; 7 bases fit TRBD1. Germline V gene sequence: CDR1 MDHEN, CDR2 SYDVKM. Germline trimming cut 1 base from V and 13 bases from J; bases unmatched to any gene: 13. The CDR3 sequence is 15 residues long. Written as DNA, the CDR3 is TGTGCCAGCAGTTTATCTGAGGGGGCCGTTTCCGGGCAGTACTTC. Its translation is CASSLSEGAVSGQYF.

The chain uses TRBV27 and TRBJ2-1, with 12 bases that match TRBD2. V shed 6 bases and J 8 bases; nucleotides not matched to a gene: 8. The CDR3 spans 15 residues. Germline assignment: CDR1 MNHEY and CDR2 SMNVEV (reference sequence). The CDR3 nucleotides are TGTGCCAGCAGATTGACTAGCGGGAGTTTCGATGAGCAGTTCTTC. Residues: CASRLTSGSFDEQFF.

The V call is TRBV7-2, the J call TRBJ2-1; maybe TRBD1 (6 bases). Trimming left V 1 base short and J 4 bases short, with 17 bases between. The CDR3 extends over 17 amino acids. In germline, CDR1 is SGHTA, CDR2 FQGNSA. In DNA form, the CDR3 reads TGTGCCAGCAGCTTAGGGGGTGGGGGCGGGCGGTACAATGAGCAGTTCTTC. Translated, it gives CASSLGGGGGRYNEQFF.

The chain carries TRBV20-1 and TRBJ2-3, with D uncertain. Trimming stripped 3 bases from V and 4 bases from J, with 8 bases between. CDR3 length: 12 residues. The germline gives CDR1 DFQATT, CDR2 SNEGSKA (reference sequence). The CDR3: CSARYIADTQYF. The CDR3 DNA is TGCAGTGCTAGGTACATCGCAGATACGCAGTATTTT.

The rearrangement joins TRBV20-1 to TRBJ2-5, with 10 bases fitting TRBD2. The CDR3 totals 14 residues. Germline V gene sequence: CDR1 DFQATT, CDR2 SNEGSKA (reference sequence). V gave up 5 bases and J gave up 11 bases; unmatched junction bases: 14. The CDR3 is CSAAPAGGPNEQYF. The CDR3 DNA is TGCAGTGCTGCCCCAGCGGGAGGGCCTAATGAGCAGTACTTC.

Ten or more counts support this clonotype. The V gene is TRBV4-3, the J gene TRBJ1-2; weak D call: TRBD1 (6 bases). Germline V gene lookup returns CDR1 LGHNA and CDR2 YSLEER. The CDR3 spans 12 residues. Trimming pared 3 bases from V and 8 bases from J, leaving 10 bases between. CDR3 in DNA: TGCGCCAGCAGCCAGGGGGCGGGCGGCTACACCTTC. This codes for CASSQGAGGYTF.

This clonotype was detected a few times. The CDR3 region is CASSPRRRSNQPQHF. DNA for the CDR3: TGTGCCAGCAGCCCGAGACGGCGGAGCAATCAGCCCCAGCATTTT. This chain links TRBV7-3 with TRBJ1-5; no clear D gene. Trimming took 5 bases from V and 1 from J, leaving 12 bases between them. This CDR3 has 15 amino acids. CDR1 and CDR2 (germline): SGHTA, FQGTGA.

This chain links TRBV5-1 with TRBJ2-1; 10 nucleotides agree with TRBD1. This CDR3 comprises 13 residues. The germline gives CDR1 SGHRS, CDR2 YFSETQ. With 4 bases clipped from V and 8 bases from J, the junction kept 3 bases outside the gene matches. CDR3 nucleotide sequence: TGCGCCAGCAGCAAGACAGGGGGCGATGAGCAGTTCTTC. Translation: CASSKTGGDEQFF.

This rearrangement joins TRBV29-1 to TRBJ2-1; weak D call: TRBD2 (6 bases). V dropped 8 bases and J dropped 2 bases, with 16 bases sitting between them. This CDR3 comprises 14 residues. Germline V gives CDR1 SQVTM, CDR2 ANQGSEA. The CDR3 bases are TGCAGCACTAACCGGGAGTGGACCTACAATGAGCAGTTCTTC. As protein: CSTNREWTYNEQFF.

The chain couples TRBV28 to TRBJ2-4, with 14 bases that match TRBD2. This CDR3 contains 17 residues. Looked up from germline, CDR1 is MDHEN and CDR2 is SYDVKM. Trimming cost V 8 bases and J 2 bases; bases outside gene matches: 8. CDR3 coding DNA: TGTGCCAGCGTACCGGGACTAGCGGGAGTCACCAAAAACATTCAGTACTTC. Translating gives CASVPGLAGVTKNIQYF.

The chain recombines TRBV10-3 with TRBJ1-1; 7 positions agree with TRBD1. Trimming took 5 bases from V and 3 from J; bases not matched to a gene: 6. From germline, CDR1 is ENHRY and CDR2 SYGVKD. CDR3 length equals 14 residues. The DNA for the CDR3 is TGTGCCATCAGTTCGACAGGGTTCGACACTGAAGCTTTCTTT. Amino acids: CAISSTGFDTEAFF.

The chain links TRBV2 to TRBJ2-7; no clear D. The J call may be in error: the DNA end matches TRBJ2-5 better. This CDR3 region has 14 residues. CDR1 SNHLY and CDR2 FYNNEI come from the germline V gene. The CDR3 loop is CASSDGPHGETQYF. The CDR3 region has the DNA TGTGCCAGCAGTGATGGGCCCCACGGGGAGACCCAGTACTTC.

The V call is TRBV20-1, the J call TRBJ2-3, with TRBD2 as a possible D gene (6 bases). Germline V gene sequence: CDR1 DFQATT, CDR2 SNEGSKA (reference sequence). The CDR3 runs to 14 residues. Trimming cost V 6 bases and J 2 bases, with 15 bases left between them. This CDR3 reads CSAPDGTSTDTQYF. Written as DNA, the CDR3 is TGCAGTGCCCCCGACGGGACTTCCACAGATACGCAGTATTTT.

This clonotype has only a few counts. This chain links TRBV5-1 with TRBJ2-3; D is perhaps TRBD2 (6 bases). V dropped 4 bases and J dropped 0 bases, with 15 bases sitting between them. The CDR3 is 16 amino acids. Germline CDR1 SGHRS, CDR2 YFSETQ. CDR3: CASSQTRSTSTDTQYF. The CDR3 DNA sequence: TGCGCCAGCAGCCAGACTAGATCTACTAGCACAGATACGCAGTATTTT.

The rearrangement uses TRBV5-1 and TRBJ2-1, with TRBD2 identical over 16 bases. The CDR3 runs to 15 residues. V gave up 0 bases and J gave up 15 bases; unmatched junction bases: 6. The V gene's germline CDR1 is SGHRS and CDR2 YFSETQ. The CDR3 coding sequence is TGCGCCAGCAGCTTGGACGGGACTAGCGGGAGGGATCCGTTCTTC. This sequence encodes CASSLDGTSGRDPFF.

The chain has TRBV7-9 and TRBJ2-7; D is possibly TRBD2 (6 bases). The end of the DNA is better explained by TRBJ2-5, so the J call may be wrong. The CDR3 is 17 amino acids. Germline CDR1 SEHNR, CDR2 FQNEAQ (reference sequence). The CDR3 protein is CASSTAIGVGGSETQYF. CDR3 nucleotide sequence: TGTGCCAGCAGCACGGCGATCGGAGTGGGGGGTTCGGAGACCCAGTACTTC.

The rearrangement uses TRBV5-1 and TRBJ2-3, with 7 nucleotides matching TRBD1. V shed 3 bases, J shed 6 bases, and the junction held 1 base outside the gene matches. The CDR3 is 12 amino acids. Per germline, CDR1 SGHRS and CDR2 YFSETQ. For the CDR3, the DNA is TGCGCCAGCAGCTCCAGGGGGGATACGCAGTATTTT. Translation gives CASSSRGDTQYF.

J is TRBJ2-3 and V is TRBV15; 15 bases match TRBD2. Germline CDR1 LNHNV, CDR2 YYDKDF (reference sequence). The V segment lost 5 bases and the J segment 7 bases; nucleotides outside the gene matches: 10. This CDR3 comprises 17 residues. CDR3 loop: CATSPPGLAGGPNTQYF. The CDR3 coding sequence is TGTGCCACCAGCCCTCCAGGACTAGCGGGGGGGCCTAATACGCAGTATTTT.

About this clonotype: A much larger clonotype is one base distant, so this may be a read error. This chain links TRBV4-3 with TRBJ2-3; 9 bases fit TRBD2. Germline V lookup: CDR1 LGHNA, CDR2 YSLEER. The CDR3 consists of 17 residues. Trimming took 7 bases from V and 4 from J; bases not matched to a gene: 15. The CDR3 reads CASNLTATSGGADTQYF. As DNA, the CDR3 is TGCGCCAGCAACCTCACCGCGACTAGCGGTGGCGCAGATACGCAGTATTTT.

In this sample, this clonotype turned up a few times. The chain links TRBV20-1 to TRBJ1-4; possible D gene TRBD1, 5 bases. V was pared by 0 bases and J by 9 bases, with 11 bases between. The CDR3 contains 13 residues. The germline CDR1 and CDR2 sequences are DFQATT and SNEGSKA (reference sequence). As DNA, the CDR3 is TGCAGTGCTAGAGACCCCGGGGGGAAAAAACTGTTTTTT. It encodes CSARDPGGKKLFF.

This chain links TRBV5-1 with TRBJ1-2, with D unclear. The germline V gene has CDR1 SGHRS and CDR2 YFSETQ. Trimming pared 3 bases from V and 1 base from J, leaving 16 bases between. This CDR3 is built from 16 residues. The DNA for the CDR3 is TGCGCCAGCAGCTCCGACGGATTAACAGTTAACTATGGCTACACCTTC. This encodes CASSSDGLTVNYGYTF. Based on the CDR3 plus reference TRBV5-1 and TRBJ1-2, the full variable domain is KAGVTQTPRYLIKTRGQQVTLSCSPISGHRSVSWYQQTPGQGLQFLFEYFSETQRNKGNFPGRFSGRQFSNSRSEMNVSTLELGDSALYLCASSSDGLTVNYGYTFGSGTRLTVV.

The chain is built from TRBV6-2 or TRBV6-3 and TRBJ1-6; 8 bases are a match to TRBD1. Germline V gene lookup returns CDR1 MNHEY and CDR2 SVGEGT. CDR3 size: 14 residues. Trimming at V came to 6 bases and at J to 8 bases, leaving 6 bases not matched to a gene. CDR3 in DNA: TGTGCCAGCAGGCGACAGGGGATGGATTCACCCCTCCACTTT. This encodes CASRRQGMDSPLHF.

The J gene is TRBJ2-5, the V gene TRBV30; D is unclear. Trimming shortened V by 0 bases and J by 4 bases, and 12 bases separated the two germline ends. Germline loops: CDR1 GTSNPN, CDR2 SVGIG (reference sequence). The CDR3 contains 14 residues. This CDR3 is CAWSVLGNRETQYF. For the CDR3, the DNA is TGTGCCTGGAGTGTACTTGGCAATAGAGAGACCCAGTACTTC.

This clonotype was seen a handful of times. The V gene is TRBV5-1, the J gene TRBJ2-7; tentatively, D is TRBD2 (6 bases). The CDR3 spans 16 residues. The V and J ends lost 0 bases and 2 bases respectively, with 15 bases between them. Germline V CDR1 and CDR2: SGHRS, YFSETQ. CDR3 nucleotide sequence: TGCGCCAGCAGCTTGGAGTTGGTCGGAGGGACCTACGAGCAGTACTTC. Its translation: CASSLELVGGTYEQYF.

In this sample, this clonotype turned up once. The rearrangement uses TRBV20-1 and TRBJ2-1; D may be TRBD1 (5 bases). The CDR3 extends over 12 amino acids. Per the germline V gene, CDR1 is DFQATT and CDR2 is SNEGSKA (reference sequence). Trimming took off 0 bases at V and 6 bases at J, with 6 bases between the two ends. The DNA of the CDR3 is TGCAGTGCTAGAGAAGGGGTCAATGAGCAGTTCTTC. Translation: CSAREGVNEQFF.

This rearrangement joins TRBV6-1 to TRBJ1-4; D is uncertain. Germline lookup yields CDR1 MNHNS and CDR2 SASEGT. This CDR3 region has 15 residues. V lost 6 bases and J 2 bases, leaving 13 bases between the germline ends. In nucleotides, the CDR3 is TGTGCCAGCAGCCGGGGTGCTTGGACTAATGAAAAACTGTTTTTT. It is translated as CASSRGAWTNEKLFF.

The J gene is TRBJ2-2, the V gene TRBV28; perhaps TRBD1 as D (6 bases). Germline V lookup: CDR1 MDHEN, CDR2 SYDVKM. The CDR3 length is 14 residues. Trimming removed 6 bases at V and 6 bases at J, with 14 bases between. CDR3 amino acids: CASRRQQGSGELFF. CDR3 in DNA: TGTGCCAGCAGACGACAACAGGGTTCCGGGGAGCTGTTTTTT.